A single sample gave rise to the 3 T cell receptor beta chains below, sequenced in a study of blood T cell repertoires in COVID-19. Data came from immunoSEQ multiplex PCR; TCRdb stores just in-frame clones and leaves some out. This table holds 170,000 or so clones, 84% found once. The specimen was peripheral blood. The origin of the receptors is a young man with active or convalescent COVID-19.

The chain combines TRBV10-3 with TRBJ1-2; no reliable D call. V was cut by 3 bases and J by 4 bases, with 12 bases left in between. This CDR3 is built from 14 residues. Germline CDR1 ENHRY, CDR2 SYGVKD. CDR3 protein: CAISDASRGYGYTF. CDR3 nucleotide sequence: TGTGCCATCAGTGATGCGTCCCGAGGCTATGGCTACACCTTC.

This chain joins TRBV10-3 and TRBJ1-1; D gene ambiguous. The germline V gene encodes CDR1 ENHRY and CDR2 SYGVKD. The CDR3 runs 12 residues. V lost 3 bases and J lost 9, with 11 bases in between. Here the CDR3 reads CAISDLSVKAFF. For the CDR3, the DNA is TGTGCCATCAGTGACCTTTCCGTAAAAGCTTTCTTT.

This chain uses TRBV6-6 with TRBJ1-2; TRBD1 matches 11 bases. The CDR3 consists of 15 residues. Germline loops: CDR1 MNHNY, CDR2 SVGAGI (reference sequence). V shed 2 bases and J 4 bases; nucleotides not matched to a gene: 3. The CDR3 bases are TGTGCCAGCAGTTACGATGGACAGGGGGCCTATGGCTACACCTTC. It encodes CASSYDGQGAYGYTF.